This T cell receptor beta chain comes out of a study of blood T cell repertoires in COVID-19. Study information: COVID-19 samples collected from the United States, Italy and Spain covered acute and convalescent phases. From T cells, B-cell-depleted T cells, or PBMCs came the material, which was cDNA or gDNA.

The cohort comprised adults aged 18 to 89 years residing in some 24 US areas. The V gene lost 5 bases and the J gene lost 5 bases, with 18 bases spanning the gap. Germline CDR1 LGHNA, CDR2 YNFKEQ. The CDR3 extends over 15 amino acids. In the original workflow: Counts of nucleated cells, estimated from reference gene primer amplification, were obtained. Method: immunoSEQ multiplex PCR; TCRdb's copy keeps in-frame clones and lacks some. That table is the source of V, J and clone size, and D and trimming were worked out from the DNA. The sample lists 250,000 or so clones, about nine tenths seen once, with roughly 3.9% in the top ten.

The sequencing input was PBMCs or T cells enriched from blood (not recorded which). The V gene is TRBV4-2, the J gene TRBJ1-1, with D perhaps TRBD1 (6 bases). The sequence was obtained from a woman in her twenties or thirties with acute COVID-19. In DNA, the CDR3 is TGTGCCAGCAGCAGATCAGGTACAGGGTTGACTGAAGCTTTCTTT. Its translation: CASSRSGTGLTEAFF.